This TCR beta chain was observed in a study of T cells expressing NK-cell markers. Study in general: Repertoires of TCR beta were obtained from T cells sorted as CD3+CD56+NKG2C+, CD3+CD56+NKG2C- and CD3+CD56-NKG2C+.

One entry per CDR3 protein, without DNA, is what TCRdb gives after re-calling the 5' RACE reads. The repertoire table contains about half a million distinct CDR3 sequences. The CDR3 covers 16 residues. The V gene's germline CDR1 is SGHTA and CDR2 FQGNSA. The sequence derives from a woman aged 45 to 65 in good health. Sequenced input: blood T cells: a sorted CD56 or NKG2C T cell subset, CD4+ or CD8+ T cells, or bulk PBMC T cells (not recorded which). J is TRBJ1-5 and V is TRBV7-2; the TCRdb D gene call, TRBD1, has no DNA to confirm it. The CDR3 sequence: CASSIRQGGLGQPQHF. The whole variable domain, filled in from reference TRBV7-2 and TRBJ1-5, reads GAGVSQSPSNKVTEKGKDVELRCDPISGHTALYWYRQSLGQGLEFLIYFQGNSAPDKSGLPSDRFSAERTGGSVSTLTIQRTQQEDSAVYLCASSIRQGGLGQPQHFGDGTRLSIL.